A selection of T cell receptor beta chains follows, all from one sample in a study of blood T cells in healthy people across ages. In TCRdb, the 5' RACE reads were re-called with MiXCR into one record per CDR3 protein. The sample carries over 600,000 distinct CDR3 sequences, around 21% recorded once. Sequencing input: blood. Every receptor here comes from a man in his 70s in good health. Each CDR3 is given with its conserved first and last residue. Size is omitted from some rows. Given values are once, few, many or a class for expanded clones.

V	size	J	CDR3
TRBV12-3/TRBV12-4	NA	TRBJ2-7	CASSANSGSSYEQYF
TRBV19	NA	TRBJ1-6	CASSIRTPNSPLHF
TRBV20-1	few	TRBJ2-5	CSAKLAGLQETQYF
TRBV6-5	NA	TRBJ1-2	CASRTGQVLHYGYTF
TRBV7-6	many	TRBJ2-5	CASSQSGRDKETQYF
TRBV24-1	few	TRBJ2-1	CATSDSPGTSGRTEQFF
TRBV20-1	few	TRBJ2-5	CSARTGTYFQETQYF
TRBV29-1	few	TRBJ1-2	CSCPSRGAYGYTF
TRBV5-3	NA	TRBJ2-6	CARSLVESSSGANVLTF
TRBV12-3/TRBV12-4	few	TRBJ1-3	CASSLVSSGNTIYF
TRBV24-1	few	TRBJ2-7	CATSANDYEQYF
TRBV4-3	NA	TRBJ2-3	CASSQEARAHTDTQYF
TRBV12-3/TRBV12-4	NA	TRBJ2-7	CASSSPPLYEQYF
TRBV5-1	NA	TRBJ1-3	CASSATLHLAGSTIYF
TRBV4-3	NA	TRBJ2-1	CASSQVTGYKQFF
TRBV30	NA	TRBJ2-7	CAWSKLAGPYEQYF
TRBV7-2	few	TRBJ1-2	CASSLLLRGSDYGYTF
TRBV27	NA	TRBJ2-5	CASSFRWEETQYF
TRBV20-1	few	TRBJ2-7	CSATSGYSSYEQYF
TRBV5-6	few	TRBJ2-5	CASSLPGLATQETQYF
TRBV24-1	NA	TRBJ1-2	CATSDLPSRAYGYTF
TRBV6-2/TRBV6-3	many	TRBJ2-7	CASANYEQYF
TRBV3-1	NA	TRBJ1-2	CASSQDGEIGYTF
TRBV20-1	NA	TRBJ2-4	CSANTGTSGSLAKNIQYF
TRBV7-9	NA	TRBJ2-3	CASSLGGGPDTQYF
TRBV21-1	NA	TRBJ1-2	CASSRPPYGYTF
TRBV12-3/TRBV12-4	NA	TRBJ1-6	CASKGNSPLHF
TRBV2	few	TRBJ2-6	CASSDGPSGITVLTF
TRBV12-3/TRBV12-4	few	TRBJ1-3	CASSPRTDGNTIYF
TRBV6-5	few	NA	CASSYSKERDPYNEQFF
TRBV6-5	few	TRBJ1-2	CASRTGTASYGYTF
TRBV5-1	few	TRBJ2-3	CASSPSSFGDTQYF
TRBV10-3	NA	TRBJ2-2	CAISGVGGTGELFF
TRBV6-2/TRBV6-3	NA	TRBJ2-1	CASSRNSGSYNEQFF
TRBV6-5	NA	TRBJ1-2	CASSYAGTPNYGYTF
TRBV10-3	NA	NA	CAISDSLQGNEQFF
TRBV27	NA	TRBJ2-5	CASSLSSRGSETQYF
TRBV5-5	NA	TRBJ2-6	CASSQELSSGANVLTF
TRBV7-8	NA	TRBJ2-3	CASSVLAGGTTDTQYF
TRBV20-1	many	TRBJ1-6	CSASSGQALYNSPLHF
TRBV29-1	few	TRBJ2-5	CSVDGGLGETQYF
TRBV7-2	few	TRBJ1-5	CASSSPGVYQPQHF
TRBV18	few	TRBJ1-2	CASSPPNRITYGYTF
TRBV19	NA	TRBJ1-2	CASSIAPRRSGGYTF
TRBV7-3	few	TRBJ2-1	CASSPMTGTTYNEQFF
TRBV20-1	few	TRBJ2-1	CSAGGTGGYNEQFF
TRBV7-9	many	TRBJ2-5	CASSLGRSGSGQETQYF
TRBV29-1	NA	TRBJ2-2	CSVRDTMPNTGELFF
TRBV3-1	few	TRBJ2-3	CASSSRLAGVSDTQYF
TRBV20-1	few	TRBJ2-5	CSASGDRGFGETQYF
TRBV27	NA	TRBJ1-5	CASSFRGQPQHF
TRBV20-1	few	NA	CSASPRTSGGGETQYF
TRBV5-1	NA	TRBJ2-3	CASSPGGGIDTQYF
TRBV10-3	many	TRBJ1-1	CAIRVNRDTEAFF
TRBV25-1	NA	TRBJ1-2	CASSGQGSRNYGYTF
TRBV7-3	NA	TRBJ2-2	CASSLGTSMPGELFF
TRBV5-1	few	TRBJ2-7	CASSLNLGTGVYEQYF
TRBV6-2/TRBV6-3	NA	TRBJ2-7	CASSPREGLGYEQYF